Included here is one T cell receptor beta chain sequence, with context. What it recognizes is unknown. The data belong to a study of radiotherapy plus CTLA-4 blockade in lung cancer. Germline lookup yields CDR1 ENHRY and CDR2 SYGVKD. The CDR3 extends over 13 amino acids. V lost 0 bases to trimming and J lost 3 bases, with 6 bases between them. Notes on the study in general: Dynamics of early blood T cell clones, together with interferon-beta, were reportedly the best predictors of response. Blood saw expansion of tumor-derived TCR clones after radiotherapy plus ipilimumab.

Alongside CTLA-4 blockade with ipilimumab, patients with chemo-refractory metastatic non-small-cell lung cancer received focal radiation. Produced via immunoSEQ multiplex PCR; TCRdb's table is partial and in-frame only. The table includes 35,000 to 50,000 clones, 73% detected once. This TCR was recovered from a human donor with non-small cell lung cancer who had a complete response to radiotherapy plus ipilimumab. The rearrangement joins TRBV10-3 to TRBJ2-7, with D unclear. The source material was peripheral blood, sampled from a patient treated with radiotherapy plus ipilimumab. CDR3: CAISESQVYEQYF. CDR3 DNA sequence: TGTGCCATCAGTGAGTCTCAGGTCTACGAGCAGTACTTC.